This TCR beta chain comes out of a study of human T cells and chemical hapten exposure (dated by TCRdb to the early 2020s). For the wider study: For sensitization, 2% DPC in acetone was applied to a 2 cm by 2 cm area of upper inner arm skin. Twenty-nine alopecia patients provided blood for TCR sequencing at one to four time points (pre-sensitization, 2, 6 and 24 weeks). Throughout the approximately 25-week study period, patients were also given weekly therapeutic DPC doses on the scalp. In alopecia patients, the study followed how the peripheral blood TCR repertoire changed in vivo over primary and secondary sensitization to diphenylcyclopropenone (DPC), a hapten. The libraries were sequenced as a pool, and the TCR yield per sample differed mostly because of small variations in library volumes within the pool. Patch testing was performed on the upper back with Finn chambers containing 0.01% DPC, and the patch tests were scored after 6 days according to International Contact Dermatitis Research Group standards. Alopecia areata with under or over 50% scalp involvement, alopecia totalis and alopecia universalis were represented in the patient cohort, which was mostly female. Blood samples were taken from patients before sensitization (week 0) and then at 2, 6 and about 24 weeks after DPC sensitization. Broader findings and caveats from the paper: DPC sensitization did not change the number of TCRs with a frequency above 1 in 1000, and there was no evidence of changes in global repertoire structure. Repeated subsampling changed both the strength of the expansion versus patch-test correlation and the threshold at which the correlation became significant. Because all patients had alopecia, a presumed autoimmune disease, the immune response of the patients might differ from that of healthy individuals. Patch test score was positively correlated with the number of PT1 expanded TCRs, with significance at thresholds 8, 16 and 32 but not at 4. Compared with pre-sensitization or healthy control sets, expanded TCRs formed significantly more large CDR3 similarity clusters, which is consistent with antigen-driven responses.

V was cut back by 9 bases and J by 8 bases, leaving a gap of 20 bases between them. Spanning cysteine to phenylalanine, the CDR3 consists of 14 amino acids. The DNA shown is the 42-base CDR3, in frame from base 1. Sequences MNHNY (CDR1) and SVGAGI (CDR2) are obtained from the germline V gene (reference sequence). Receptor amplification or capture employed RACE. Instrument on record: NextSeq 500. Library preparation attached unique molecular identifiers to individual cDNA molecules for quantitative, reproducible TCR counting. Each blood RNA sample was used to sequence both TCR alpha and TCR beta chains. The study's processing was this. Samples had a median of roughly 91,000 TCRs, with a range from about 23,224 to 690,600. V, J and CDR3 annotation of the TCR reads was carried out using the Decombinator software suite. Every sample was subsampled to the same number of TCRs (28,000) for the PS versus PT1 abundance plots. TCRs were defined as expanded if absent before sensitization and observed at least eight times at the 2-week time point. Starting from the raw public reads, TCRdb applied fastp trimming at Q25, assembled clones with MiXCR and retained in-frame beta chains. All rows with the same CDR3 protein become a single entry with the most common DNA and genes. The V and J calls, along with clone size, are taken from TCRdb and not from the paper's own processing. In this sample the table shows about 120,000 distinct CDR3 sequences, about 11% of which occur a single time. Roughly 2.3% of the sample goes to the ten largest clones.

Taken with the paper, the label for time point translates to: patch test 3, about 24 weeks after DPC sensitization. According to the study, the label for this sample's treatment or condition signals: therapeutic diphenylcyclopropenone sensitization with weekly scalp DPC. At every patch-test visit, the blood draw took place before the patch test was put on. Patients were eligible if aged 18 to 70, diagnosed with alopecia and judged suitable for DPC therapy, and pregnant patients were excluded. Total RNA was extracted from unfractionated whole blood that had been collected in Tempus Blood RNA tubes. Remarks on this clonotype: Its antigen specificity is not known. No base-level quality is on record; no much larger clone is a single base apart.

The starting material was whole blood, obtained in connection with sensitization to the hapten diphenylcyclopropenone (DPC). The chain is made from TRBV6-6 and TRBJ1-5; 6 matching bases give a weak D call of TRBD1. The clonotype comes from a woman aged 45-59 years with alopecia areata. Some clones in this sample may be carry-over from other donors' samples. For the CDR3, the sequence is CASHPTGVPEPQHF. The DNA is TGTGCCAGTCATCCGACAGGAGTTCCCGAGCCCCAGCATTTT.